This record looks at one T cell receptor beta chain sequence and its context. Its antigen is undetermined. These data come from a study of beta chain features in type 1 diabetes. Study details: Sorted cells from all samples, numbering over 85,000,000, were examined. General study points: Moderate but significant shortening of TCRB CDR3s was recorded in all four CD4+ subsets from Type 1 diabetes patients.

This CDR3 contains 13 residues. Germline-derived CDR1 and CDR2 are SEHNR and FQNEAQ (reference sequence). Between the trimmed V and J ends, which lost 2 bases and 7 bases, there was a span of 11 bases. Expressed TCRB transcripts were sequenced because the isolated RNA had all been reverse transcribed beforehand. The assay was immunoSEQ multiplex PCR, and TCRdb's table has in-frame clones only and misses some. The sample has around 500,000 clones; approximately 28% are singletons. This clonotype was obtained from a man aged 18 to 30 in good health. The gene calls are TRBV7-9 and TRBJ1-1; D call uncertain. Sample: naive CD4+ T cells from blood. In DNA form, the CDR3 reads TGTGCCAGCAGCTTAATGTCTGGCGGTGAAGCTTTCTTT. This encodes CASSLMSGGEAFF.